This TCR beta chain is from a study of T cell responses to AZD1222 COVID-19 vaccine. Study background: Investigators merged groups given second doses at roughly 4 or roughly 12 weeks. Study-level points and caveats: Reportedly, nearly half of unique spike TCRs recognized epitopes outside B.1.351/B.1.1.7 mutations.

V lost 6 bases to trimming and J lost 0 bases, with 10 bases between them. CDR1 is MNHEY, CDR2 SVGEGT, per germline. The CDR3 has 14 amino acids. The data were produced by immunoSEQ multiplex PCR, yet TCRdb's version contains in-frame clones alone and is incomplete. This repertoire shows roughly 130,000 clones, around 94% found once; its top ten account for 6.6%. In its sample, this clone was seen once. Its target is unknown. The chain employs TRBV6-2 or TRBV6-3 and TRBJ2-3; D might be TRBD1 (5 bases). The sequence was collected from an adult in good health. The sequencing used peripheral blood, collected on day 0 of AZD1222 vaccination. The CDR3 coding sequence is TGTGCCAGCAGCCAGGACACAAGCACAGATACGCAGTATTTT. Translating gives CASSQDTSTDTQYF.